Listed here are 20 T cell receptor beta chains from one sample, sequenced in a study of shared clonotypes between healthy human individuals. Produced via immunoSEQ multiplex PCR; TCRdb's table is partial and in-frame only. The data contain about 490,000 clones, 81% of them singletons. The material sequenced was PBMCs. These receptors came from a woman in her 40s in good health. Some clones in this sample may be carry-over from other donors' samples.

This clone was recorded once. The gene calls are TRBV2 and TRBJ2-7; 8 bases line up with TRBD2. CDR1 is SNHLY, CDR2 FYNNEI, per germline. The CDR3 loop spans 14 amino acids. Trimming at V came to 5 bases and at J to 0 bases, leaving 3 bases not matched to a gene. The CDR3 DNA is TGTGCCAGCAGTACTAGCGGACTCTCCTACGAGCAGTACTTC. As protein: CASSTSGLSYEQYF.

The V call is TRBV7-9, the J call TRBJ1-3, with 8 nucleotides matching TRBD1. Trimming took 4 bases from V and 1 from J; bases not matched to a gene: 12. Germline V gene lookup returns CDR1 SEHNR and CDR2 FQNEAQ (reference sequence). The CDR3 covers 18 residues. In DNA form, the CDR3 reads TGTGCCAGCAGCTCAAGACAGGGGAAGGATAGGTCTGGAAACACCATATATTTT. It codes for CASSSRQGKDRSGNTIYF.

This chain connects TRBV5-1 to TRBJ1-3; D uncertain. This CDR3 spans 15 amino acids. The germline gives CDR1 SGHRS, CDR2 YFSETQ. Trimming stripped 0 bases from V and 8 bases from J, with 15 bases between. The CDR3 here is CASSLDSGAGDTIYF. In nucleotides, the CDR3 is TGCGCCAGCAGCTTGGACAGTGGAGCCGGGGACACCATATATTTT.

The chain links TRBV6-5 to TRBJ2-7; 8 bases line up with TRBD2. The length of the CDR3 is 15 residues. Germline CDR1 reads MNHEY; CDR2 reads SVGAGI. V was pared by 5 bases and J by 0 bases, with 6 bases of the junction left unmatched. CDR3 protein: CASSVLAVSSYEQYF. CDR3 DNA sequence: TGTGCCAGCAGTGTACTAGCGGTTAGCTCCTACGAGCAGTACTTC.

Details on this clone: The likely explanation is a read error, given a far larger clone one base away. The same CDR3 also results from other DNA sequences found in this sample. The V and J genes are TRBV29-1 and TRBJ1-2; D is possibly TRBD1 (6 bases). Germline V gives CDR1 SQVTM, CDR2 ANQGSEA. CDR3 length: 15 amino acids. The CDR3 here is CSVAYTSGWGQGYTF. The CDR3 DNA is TGCAGCGTTGCTTATACCTCGGGATGGGGGCAGGGCTACACATTC.

J is TRBJ2-7 and V is TRBV19; no clear D. The CDR3 consists of 13 residues. Per the germline V gene, CDR1 is LNHDA and CDR2 is SQIVND (reference sequence). The V gene lost 4 bases and the J gene lost 6 bases, with 13 bases spanning the gap. CDR3 in DNA: TGTGCCAGTAGTACACGGACCACACTCGAGCAGTACTTC. Residues: CASSTRTTLEQYF.

This chain joins TRBV4-1 and TRBJ1-4; 9 bases fit TRBD1. Germline CDR1 is MGHRA and CDR2 is YSYEKL. The CDR3 totals 14 residues. Germline trimming cut 6 bases from V and 8 bases from J; bases unmatched to any gene: 7. CDR3 protein: CASSRGTGREKLFF. As DNA, the CDR3 is TGCGCCAGCAGTCGCGGGACAGGGAGAGAAAAACTGTTTTTT.

This chain joins TRBV6-6 and TRBJ1-2, with D tentatively TRBD1 (6 bases). The CDR3 runs 14 residues. From germline, CDR1 is MNHNY and CDR2 SVGAGI (reference sequence). The V gene lost 4 bases and the J gene lost 6 bases, with 15 bases spanning the gap. CDR3 amino acids: CASSSINRVDGYTF. As DNA, the CDR3 is TGTGCCAGCAGTTCAATAAACAGGGTGGATGGCTACACCTTC.

The V call is TRBV7-6, the J call TRBJ1-6, with 8 bases fitting TRBD1. V lost 5 bases, J lost 9 bases, and 12 bases stayed unmatched. CDR3 length: 16 residues. The V gene's germline CDR1 is SGHVS and CDR2 FNYEAQ. In nucleotides, the CDR3 is TGTGCCAGCAGCCCGGGACAGGCCCTTTCGCGTTCACCCCTCCACTTT. This encodes CASSPGQALSRSPLHF.

The count of this clone is one. This rearrangement joins TRBV27 to TRBJ2-5, with 13 bases matching TRBD2. From germline, CDR1 is MNHEY and CDR2 SMNVEV (reference sequence). The CDR3 spans 17 residues. Unmatched junction bases numbered 8, after V lost 3 bases and J lost 4 bases. The CDR3 spells CASSFIGTSGNRETQYF. The CDR3 nucleotides are TGTGCCAGCAGTTTTATTGGGACTAGCGGGAATAGAGAGACCCAGTACTTC.

On this clone itself: This is likely an artifact of a read error, given a far larger clone one base away. This specimen includes other DNA sequences encoding the same CDR3. V is TRBV4-2 and J is TRBJ1-5; D is unresolved. V lost 0 bases and J 5 bases, leaving 11 bases between the germline ends. Germline CDR1 is LGHNA and CDR2 is YNFKEQ. This CDR3 region has 15 residues. The CDR3 loop is CASSQDEGGHQPQHF. In DNA form, the CDR3 reads TGTGCCAGCAGCCAAGATGAGGGTGGCCATCAGCCCCAGCATTTT.

This clone was detected a few times. This chain's CDR3 is CASRQGAGELFF. DNA for the CDR3: TGTGCCAGCAGACAGGGGGCCGGGGAGCTGTTTTTT. The rearrangement uses TRBV28 and TRBJ2-2, with 8 bases identical to TRBD1. V lost 6 bases to trimming and J lost 6 bases; unmatched junction nucleotides: 0. CDR1 and CDR2 from the germline V gene are MDHEN and SYDVKM. The CDR3 totals 12 residues. The full variable domain, in which reference TRBV28 and TRBJ2-2 provide the parts outside the CDR3, is DVKVTQSSRYLVKRTGEKVFLECVQDMDHENMFWYRQDPGLGLRLIYFSYDVKMKEKGDIPEGYSVSREKKERFSLILESASTNQTSMYLCASRQGAGELFFGEGSRLTVL.

Note on this clone: A far larger clone is a single base away, which makes a read error likely. Additional DNA sequences in this sample encode the identical CDR3. V is TRBV29-1 and J is TRBJ2-5; unclear D gene. The CDR3 is 17 residues long. V was trimmed by 0 bases and J by 1 base, leaving 18 bases between them. CDR1 SQVTM and CDR2 ANQGSEA come from the germline V gene. Here the CDR3 DNA reads TGCAGCGTTGAAGATCGCTCGCGTGTGAATTTCCAAGAGACCCAGTACTTC. It yields the protein CSVEDRSRVNFQETQYF.

The chain combines TRBV30 with TRBJ1-5; D gene unclear. CDR1 is GTSNPN and CDR2 is SVGIG in the germline V gene (reference sequence). The CDR3 is 13 amino acids. With 2 bases removed from V and 3 bases from J, the gap between germline ends came to 8 bases. The CDR3 nucleotides are TGTGCCTGGAGTTCACCTCCCAATCAGCCCCAGCATTTT. Amino acids: CAWSSPPNQPQHF.

This clone came up a few times. A read error likely explains this, since a far larger clone differs by one base. Other DNA sequences in this sample translate to the same CDR3. The J gene is TRBJ1-1, the V gene TRBV28; D is uncertain. The CDR3 extends over 12 amino acids. CDR1 MDHEN and CDR2 SYDVKM come from the germline V gene. The CDR3 DNA is TGTGCCAGCAGTTTCCCCAGTACTGAGGCTTTCTTT. Translation gives CASSFPSTEAFF.

This clone occurred once. The chain employs TRBV28 and TRBJ2-7, with 12 bases matching TRBD1. Germline CDR1 MDHEN, CDR2 SYDVKM. The CDR3 totals 14 residues. V lost 5 bases, J lost 4 bases, and 3 bases stayed unmatched. DNA of the CDR3: TGTGCCAGCAGTGAGGGACAGGGGGCGTACGAGCAGTACTTC. It encodes CASSEGQGAYEQYF.

This chain uses TRBV7-9 with TRBJ2-5; either TRBD1 or TRBD2 may fit D (6 bases each). Trimming removed 1 base from V and 4 bases from J, with 10 bases in between. Germline CDR1 and CDR2: SEHNR and FQNEAQ (reference sequence). The length of the CDR3 is 14 residues. CDR3 coding DNA: TGTGCCAGCAGCTTAGGCAGGGGAGGAGAGACCCAGTACTTC. Encoded protein: CASSLGRGGETQYF.

CDR3 amino acids: CASSLAGPTDTQYF. CDR3 nucleotide sequence: TGCGCCAGCAGCCTAGCGGGACCCACAGATACGCAGTATTTT. The V gene is TRBV10-1, the J gene TRBJ2-3; 9 positions agree with TRBD2. This CDR3 contains 14 residues. The J segment lost 2 bases and the V segment lost 6 bases, leaving 3 bases of the junction unmatched. Germline assignment: CDR1 WNHNN and CDR2 SYGVQD (reference sequence).

The rearrangement links TRBV28 to TRBJ2-7; 10 bases agree with TRBD1. CDR3 size: 14 residues. The trim removed 6 bases at V and 6 bases at J, leaving 8 bases unmatched. Germline values: CDR1 MDHEN, CDR2 SYDVKM. The chain's CDR3 is CASRSGQGSGEQYF. CDR3 bases: TGTGCCAGCAGATCGGGACAGGGGTCTGGCGAGCAGTACTTC.

The gene calls are TRBV25-1 and TRBJ1-1; 9 bases line up with TRBD1. The germline gives CDR1 MGHDK, CDR2 SYGVNS. Unmatched junction bases numbered 3, after V lost 3 bases and J lost 1 base. The CDR3 sequence is 15 residues long. The CDR3 reads CASSEPGQGNTEAFF. DNA of the CDR3: TGTGCCAGCAGTGAGCCGGGACAGGGGAACACTGAAGCTTTCTTT.